The rows below give T cell receptor beta chains drawn from one sample of a study of T cell changes during pregnancy in multiple sclerosis. The assay was immunoSEQ multiplex PCR, and TCRdb's table has in-frame clones only and misses some. The repertoire has 45,000 to 65,000 clones, roughly 94% of them found once; the top ten carry about 3.2%. The input for sequencing was CD8+ T cells from peripheral blood mononuclear cells, taken in the third trimester of pregnancy. These receptors were collected from a female donor with multiple sclerosis, enrolled in a pregnancy study. CDR3s include the opening cysteine and the closing phenylalanine or tryptophan. A D gene is named only where the DNA matches it firmly. Not every row has a clone size; where given, it reads once, few, many or a size class.

abundance,d_gene,j_gene,v_gene,CDR3aa,CDR3nt
.,TRBD2,TRBJ2-2,TRBV7-9,CASSPWGAGRGTGELFF,TGTGCCAGCAGCCCCTGGGGAGCGGGAAGGGGCACCGGGGAGCTGTTTTTT
.,.,TRBJ2-1,TRBV7-6,CASSLDVRLDEQFF,TGTGCCAGCAGCTTAGACGTGAGGTTGGATGAGCAGTTCTTC
.,TRBD1,TRBJ1-1,TRBV6-5,CASSYGQEMNTEAFF,TGTGCCAGCAGTTACGGACAGGAGATGAACACTGAAGCTTTCTTT
.,.,TRBJ2-1,TRBV27,CASRSVHEQFF,TGTGCCAGCCGTAGCGTCCATGAGCAGTTCTTC
.,TRBD1,TRBJ1-1,TRBV11-2,CASSWTGHTEAFF,TGTGCCAGCAGCTGGACAGGGCACACTGAAGCTTTCTTT
.,TRBD2,TRBJ2-7,TRBV7-9,CASSSQTSGNNYEQYF,TGTGCCAGCAGCTCTCAGACTAGCGGGAATAACTACGAGCAGTACTTC
once,TRBD2,TRBJ2-2,TRBV7-9,CASSAGLVGTGELFF,TGTGCCAGCAGTGCGGGACTAGTGGGCACCGGGGAGCTGTTTTTT
.,.,TRBJ2-1,TRBV10-3,CATRQGNEQFF,TGTGCCACGCGTCAGGGAAATGAGCAGTTCTTC
.,.,TRBJ2-1,TRBV4-1,CASSQVKNPPPSSYNEQFF,TGCGCCAGCAGCCAAGTGAAGAACCCCCCGCCGAGCTCCTACAATGAGCAGTTCTTC
.,TRBD2,TRBJ2-7,TRBV14,CASSQDRPGSGAYEQYF,TGTGCCAGCAGCCAAGATAGGCCGGGGAGCGGGGCCTACGAGCAGTACTTC
.,.,TRBJ2-5,TRBV13,CASSLGQETQYF,TGTGCCAGCAGCTTAGGCCAGGAGACCCAGTACTTC
.,TRBD2,TRBJ2-1,TRBV4-3,CASSQDPSGTSYNEQFF,TGCGCCAGCAGCCAAGATCCTAGCGGGACTTCCTACAATGAGCAGTTCTTC
.,.,TRBJ2-7,TRBV7-9,CASTDQQGEQYF,TGTGCCAGCACCGACCAACAGGGAGAGCAGTACTTC
.,TRBD1,TRBJ2-7,TRBV4-3,CASSQDWTGDLYEQYF,TGCGCCAGCAGCCAAGATTGGACAGGGGACCTCTACGAGCAGTACTTC
.,.,TRBJ2-7,TRBV18,CASSPGSATTYEQYF,TGTGCCAGCTCACCTGGTTCAGCCACTACCTACGAGCAGTACTTC
once,TRBD1,TRBJ1-2,TRBV6-6,CASSYVTGGGYTF,TGTGCCAGCAGTTACGTGACAGGGGGTGGCTACACCTTC
.,.,TRBJ1-2,TRBV5-6,CASSANLAPGTSYGYTF,TGTGCCAGCAGCGCGAACCTTGCCCCCGGGACAAGTTATGGCTACACCTTC
.,.,TRBJ2-1,TRBV20-1,CSARLANEQFF,TGCAGTGCTAGACTAGCGAATGAGCAGTTCTTC
.,TRBD2,TRBJ2-1,TRBV7-9,CASSIGPLAGTYNEQFF,TGTGCCAGCAGCATAGGGCCTTTAGCGGGAACCTACAATGAGCAGTTCTTC
.,.,TRBJ2-7,TRBV5-6,CASSGLESYEQYF,TGTGCCAGCAGCGGACTCGAGTCCTACGAGCAGTACTTC
once,TRBD2,TRBJ2-7,TRBV6-1,CASTWRYSGSNEQYF,TGTGCCAGCACGTGGCGATATAGCGGGAGCAACGAGCAGTACTTC
.,.,TRBJ2-3,TRBV7-6,CASSLVIGTDTQYF,TGTGCCAGCAGCTTAGTTATCGGCACAGATACGCAGTATTTT
once,.,TRBJ1-6,TRBV2,CASSGDISSYNSPLHF,TGTGCCAGCAGTGGGGACATCAGCTCCTATAATTCACCCCTCCACTTT
.,.,TRBJ2-5,TRBV7-2,CASSFLAKETQYF,TGTGCCAGCAGCTTCTTAGCGAAAGAGACCCAGTACTTC
.,TRBD2,TRBJ2-2,TRBV5-1,CATNPAGLNTGELFF,TGCGCCACCAACCCAGCGGGATTAAACACCGGGGAGCTGTTTTTT
.,TRBD1,TRBJ1-2,TRBV6-6,CASTSDREHVYGYTF,TGTGCCAGCACCTCGGACAGGGAGCACGTTTATGGCTACACCTTC
.,.,TRBJ2-1,TRBV18,CASSPGQFDEQFF,TGTGCCAGCTCACCAGGACAGTTCGATGAGCAGTTCTTC
.,.,TRBJ2-7,TRBV27,CASSYGGRAWDEQYF,TGTGCCAGCAGTTATGGTGGGCGGGCTTGGGACGAGCAGTACTTC
.,.,TRBJ1-5,TRBV5-6,CASSFSPNQPQHF,TGTGCCAGCAGCTTTTCTCCCAATCAGCCCCAGCATTTT
.,.,TRBJ2-1,TRBV30,CAWSVNSYNEQFF,TGTGCCTGGAGTGTCAACTCGTACAATGAGCAGTTCTTC
.,TRBD2,TRBJ2-5,TRBV9,CASSVAGLAERETQYF,TGTGCCAGCAGCGTAGCGGGACTAGCGGAAAGAGAGACCCAGTACTTC
once,.,TRBJ1-4,TRBV19,CASKDIGNEKLFF,TGTGCCAGTAAGGACATTGGAAATGAAAAACTGTTTTTT
.,.,TRBJ2-1,TRBV9,CASSPLIGGTYNEQFF,TGTGCCAGCAGCCCCCTAATTGGGGGGACCTACAATGAGCAGTTCTTC